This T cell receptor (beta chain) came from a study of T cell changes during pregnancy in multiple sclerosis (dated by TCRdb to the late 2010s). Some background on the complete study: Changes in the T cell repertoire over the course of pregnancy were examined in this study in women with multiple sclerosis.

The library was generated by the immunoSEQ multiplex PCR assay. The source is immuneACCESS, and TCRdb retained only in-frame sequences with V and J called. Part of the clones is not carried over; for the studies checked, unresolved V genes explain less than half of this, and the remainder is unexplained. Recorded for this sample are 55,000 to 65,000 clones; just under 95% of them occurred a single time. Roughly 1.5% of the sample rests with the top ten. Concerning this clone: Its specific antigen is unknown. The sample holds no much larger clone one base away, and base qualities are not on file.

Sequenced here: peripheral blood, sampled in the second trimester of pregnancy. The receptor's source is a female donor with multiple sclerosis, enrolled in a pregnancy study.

The nucleotides read TGTGCCATCAGTGAGTCGACTGAGGGGGCGGTTACTGAAGCTTTCTTT. The translation is CAISESTEGAVTEAFF. The V and J segments used are TRBV10-3 and TRBJ1-1, with TRBD1 matching 7 junction bases. V trim: 0 bases; J trim: 5 bases; unmatched bases: 9. The germline V gene supplies CDR1 ENHRY and CDR2 SYGVKD. Measured from the cysteine to the phenylalanine, the CDR3 is 16 residues long. CDR3 DNA only is kept here, 48 bases in frame from base 1.